This entry lists 16 T cell receptor beta chains sequenced from one sample in a study of T cells in Graves' hyperthyroidism and ophthalmopathy. The source material, RNA transcripts, was used to amplify TCR beta CDR3 regions. RT-PCR in the first round (using the HTBI primer set) targeted the TCR CDR3. TCRdb independently ran MiXCR on the multiplex PCR reads; one entry per CDR3 protein. The repertoire holds nearly 750,000 distinct CDR3 sequences, with approximately 40% as singletons. Input material: blood. These receptor sequences come from a woman in her thirties or forties with Graves' hyperthyroidism.

There are many counts of this clonotype. CDR3 sequence: CASSYDTRRDYTF. CDR3 in DNA: TGTGCCAGCAGCTATGACACCCGGCGGGACTACACCTTC. V gene TRBV7-2 combines with J gene TRBJ1-2; no definite D call. CDR1 SGHTA and CDR2 FQGNSA come from the germline V gene. This CDR3 has 13 amino acids. V was shortened by 4 bases and J by 10 bases, with 16 bases between the two germline ends.

Notes on this clonotype: It may be a read error: a sequence one base away is much more abundant. The rearrangement uses TRBV20-1 and TRBJ1-3; possibly TRBD1 for D (5 bases). The CDR3 is 14 amino acids. Germline V lookup: CDR1 DFQATT, CDR2 SNEGSKA (reference sequence). The CDR3 here is CSALPQGSGNTVYF. For the CDR3, the DNA is TGCAGTGCTCTCCCCCAGGGATCTGGAAACACCGTATATTTT.

J is TRBJ1-6 and V is TRBV7-2, with D possibly being TRBD1 (5 bases). The V gene lost 8 bases and the J gene lost 10 bases, with 21 bases spanning the gap. This CDR3 has 15 residues. Germline V lookup: CDR1 SGHTA, CDR2 FQGNSA. CDR3 sequence: CASSPPQGAGSPLHF. Here the CDR3 DNA reads TGTGCCAGCTCACCACCGCAGGGTGCGGGATCACCCCTCCACTTT.

The chain employs TRBV4-2 and TRBJ1-2; D gene unclear. In germline, CDR1 is LGHNA, CDR2 YNFKEQ. CDR3 length: 14 amino acids. V lost 0 bases, J lost 3 bases, and 8 bases lay in between. The CDR3 region has the DNA TGTGCCAGCAGCCAAGACGTGATTCACTATGGCTACACCTTC. Amino acid sequence: CASSQDVIHYGYTF.

This clonotype appeared many times. This chain connects TRBV10-3 to TRBJ1-1; no reliable D call. The CDR3 sequence is 13 residues long. CDR1 and CDR2 from the germline V gene are ENHRY and SYGVKD. V dropped 6 bases and J dropped 8 bases, with 16 bases sitting between them. The CDR3 spells CAIRRGRQPEAFF. For the CDR3, the DNA is TGTGCCATCAGGAGAGGTCGGCAGCCCGAAGCTTTCTTT.

The table lists this clonotype with a few counts. The CDR3, as DNA: TGTGCCAGCAGCTCGGGCAGGAAAGAGACCCAGTACTTC. It specifies CASSSGRKETQYF. This sequence joins TRBV7-2 and TRBJ2-5, with D uncertain. CDR3 length equals 13 residues. Trimming removed 4 bases from V and 3 bases from J, with 9 bases in between. CDR1 and CDR2 (germline): SGHTA, FQGNSA.

This clonotype showed up many times. The V and J genes are TRBV29-1 and TRBJ1-2; D unclear. Looked up from germline, CDR1 is SQVTM and CDR2 is ANQGSEA. The CDR3 has 13 amino acids. The ends were cut back, 4 bases at V and 0 bases at J, with 9 bases in the middle. The CDR3 loop reads CSVVRGSNYGYTF. CDR3 nucleotides: TGCAGCGTTGTTCGGGGATCTAACTATGGCTACACCTTC.

This chain connects TRBV7-2 to TRBJ2-7, with TRBD2 identical over 11 bases. The CDR3 runs to 19 residues. Germline CDR1 is SGHTA and CDR2 is FQGNSA. V gave up 5 bases and J gave up 7 bases; unmatched junction bases: 22. The CDR3 region is CASSPRASGRPSLRGEQYF. CDR3 in DNA: TGTGCCAGCAGCCCAAGGGCTAGCGGGAGGCCTTCTTTGAGAGGAGAGCAGTACTTC.

This clonotype was found many times. The rearrangement joins TRBV29-1 to TRBJ2-5; TRBD1 matches at 7 bases. Trimming at V came to 6 bases and at J to 1 base, leaving 17 bases not matched to a gene. The CDR3 extends over 17 amino acids. Per the germline V gene, CDR1 is SQVTM and CDR2 is ANQGSEA. CDR3 coding DNA: TGCAGCGTGAGAAAAGGGGGCCCTGGAAGCGGCCAAGAGACCCAGTACTTC. Amino acids: CSVRKGGPGSGQETQYF.

The rearrangement joins TRBV6-5 to TRBJ1-2; D unclear. Germline lookup yields CDR1 MNHEY and CDR2 SVGAGI. Trimming shortened V by 4 bases and J by 4 bases, and 16 bases separated the two germline ends. CDR3 length equals 15 residues. In DNA form, the CDR3 reads TGTGCCAGCAGTTTCCGAAGTCCCGCGGGCTATGGCTACACCTTC. The encoded protein is CASSFRSPAGYGYTF.

This clonotype was found many times. The J gene is TRBJ2-7, the V gene TRBV15, with 11 bases identical to TRBD2. Germline V lookup: CDR1 LNHNV, CDR2 YYDKDF (reference sequence). With V trimmed by 1 base and J by 7 bases, 6 bases remained unmatched. There are 15 residues in the CDR3. Here the CDR3 reads CATSRGVAGGQEQYF. The CDR3 bases are TGTGCCACCAGCAGAGGGGTAGCGGGGGGGCAAGAGCAGTACTTC.

The sample holds many counts of this clonotype. V usage is TRBV6-2 or TRBV6-3 and J usage is TRBJ2-6, with D possibly matching TRBD2 (5 bases). V was cut by 7 bases and J by 9 bases, with 13 bases left in between. CDR3 length equals 13 residues. CDR1 and CDR2 from the germline V gene are MNHEY and SVGEGT. The chain's CDR3 is CASNRASGNVLTF. The CDR3 DNA reads TGTGCCAGCAACCGGGCCAGCGGCAACGTCCTGACTTTC.

This clonotype was found many times. The genes are TRBV19 and TRBJ1-5; no definite D call. There are 14 residues in the CDR3. Trimming shortened V by 10 bases and J by 7 bases, and 20 bases separated the two germline ends. Germline V gene data show CDR1 as LNHDA and CDR2 as SQIVND (reference sequence). CDR3 sequence (DNA): TGTGCCACTACTAAAGTGGGGAAGGGCCAGCCCCAGCATTTT. Its translation is CATTKVGKGQPQHF. The full variable domain, its missing parts supplied by reference TRBV19 and TRBJ1-5, is DGGITQSPKYLFRKEGQNVTLSCEQNLNHDAMYWYRQDPGQGLRLIYYSQIVNDFQKGDIAEGYSVSREKKESFPLTVTSAQKNPTAFYLCATTKVGKGQPQHFGDGTRLSIL.

The chain joins TRBV7-9 to TRBJ1-1, with D uncertain. Trimming pared 2 bases from V and 3 bases from J, leaving 10 bases between. The germline CDR1 and CDR2 sequences are SEHNR and FQNEAQ (reference sequence). CDR3 length equals 14 residues. The CDR3 sequence: CASSLPDRDTEAFF. In DNA form, the CDR3 reads TGTGCCAGCAGCTTACCCGACCGGGACACTGAAGCTTTCTTT.

In this sample, this clonotype turned up many times. This sequence joins TRBV7-6 and TRBJ1-1; the match to TRBD1 covers 8 bases. The V gene end was trimmed by 5 bases and the J gene end by 0 bases; junction bases not matched to a gene: 14. This CDR3 has 18 amino acids. Germline CDR1 is SGHVS and CDR2 is FNYEAQ. In DNA form, the CDR3 reads TGTGCCAGCAGCCCCATACAGGGGGTTTTCCTTTTGAACACTGAAGCTTTCTTT. Translated: CASSPIQGVFLLNTEAFF.

Points on this clonotype: With a much larger clone just one base away, this may be a read error. In this CDR3 the conserved last residue, phenylalanine or tryptophan, is missing, so a read error is likely. The rearrangement uses TRBV6-2 or TRBV6-3 and TRBJ2-7; D not certain. The length of the CDR3 is 14 residues. Germline V lookup: CDR1 MNHEY, CDR2 SVGEGT. V dropped 5 bases and J dropped 0 bases, with 11 bases sitting between them. CDR3 loop: CASSRLTISYEQYS. The CDR3 coding sequence is TGTGCCAGCAGTCGACTTACCATCTCCTACGAGCAGTACTCC.